Described below is a single T cell receptor beta chain sequence and its context. Its antigen is as yet unknown. The sample has other DNA sequences that encode this CDR3 too. This record comes from a study of cytomegalovirus exposure and HLA in healthy donors. Study context: A prior study identified approximately 120 million unique TCR beta sequences from roughly 180 million T cells.

The V end was cut by 6 bases, the J end by 2 bases, with 8 bases between. Germline V gives CDR1 MNHEY, CDR2 SVGAGI. The CDR3 has 13 residues. Study-wide findings and caveats: It was reportedly the case that the classifier diagnosed cytomegalovirus status with high specificity and sensitivity. Rare TCR sequences dominated, though some public TCRs recurred in many donors. Among the most significant clusters, several appeared linked to common viral pathogens in a later analysis.

The primer mix had 60 Vbeta and 13 Jbeta primers. Some clones are missing from TCRdb's copy, which holds only in-frame ones; the method was immunoSEQ multiplex PCR. The table lists around 120,000 clones, roughly 80% of them singletons, with 7.5% to 9% in the top ten. The TCR was taken from a female donor in good health and CMV-seropositive. Sequencing was done on a sample of PBMCs. V usage is TRBV6-5 and J usage is TRBJ1-3; weak D call: TRBD1 (5 bases). The CDR3: CASSGGPGNTIYF. The CDR3 nucleotides are TGTGCCAGCAGCGGGGGACCTGGAAACACCATATATTTT.